This T cell receptor (beta chain) was profiled in a study of Ad26.COV2.S vaccination and SARS-CoV-2 variants (dated by TCRdb to the early 2020s). About the investigation overall: Donors in the vaccine arm were drawn from COV1001, a phase I-IIa trial of Ad26.COV2.S in healthy adults that was multicentre, randomized, double-blind and placebo-controlled. Investigators did not know the trial group allocation while performing experiments and assessing outcomes. Participants in the trial were split at random into five groups of five each, receiving low-dose or high-dose Ad26.COV2.S once or twice, or else placebo on both occasions. Ad26.COV2.S was given intramuscularly at 5x10^10 or 1x10^11 viral particles, as a single shot or as two shots 56 days apart. A total of 32 samples were included in the TCR-sequenced set, comprising around 19 Ad26.COV2.S vaccine recipients, 5 placebo recipients and 8 SARS-CoV-2 convalescent individuals. The specificity and breadth of SARS-CoV-2-reactive T cell receptors after Ad26.COV2.S vaccination were assessed by TCRbeta repertoire sequencing.

The investigation overall reported the following: Vaccine and placebo recipients had comparable non-spike TCR breadth, which fits with the vaccine containing only spike. Higher spike-specific TCR breadth was observed in Ad26.COV2.S recipients than in placebo recipients (P = 0.0014). The study was not powered for comparison of responses between vaccine doses or regimens. Substantial breadth of spike-specific CD8+ and CD4+ T cell responses was reported after vaccination. It was noted by the authors that total T cell responses may have been underestimated by the TCR breadth and depth analyses.

V and J lose 5 bases and 0 bases, and a span of 11 bases separates them. Reading the germline V gene (reference sequence) gives CDR1 LNHDA and CDR2 SQIVND. The CDR3 numbers 15 residues from cysteine through phenylalanine. Only the CDR3 DNA stays, 45 bases, in frame from base 1. Sample treatment or condition, as interpreted from the label and publication: 15 to 20 received Ad26.COV2.S at low or high dose, single or two shots; several received placebo; per-sample allocation not given. Repertoires of vaccine and placebo recipients were sequenced from samples taken on day 63 after the first injection. In Cohort 1b, fewer than 30 adults aged 18-55 years were enrolled at a single site in Boston, USA, between 29 July and 7 August 2020. Ad26.COV2.S was a replication-incompetent adenovirus type 26 vector that expressed a prefusion-stabilized SARS-CoV-2 spike protein derived from the original Wuhan strain.

Details on this clone: Which antigen it targets is not known. It has no much larger one-base neighbor in the sample; base qualities were not kept.

The immunoSEQ Assay was the method used to sequence TCRbeta CDR3 regions. After extraction, genomic DNA underwent amplification by bias-controlled multiplex PCR, followed by high-throughput sequencing. Processing in the source paper ran as follows. To quantify the absolute abundance of every unique TCRbeta CDR3 region, sequences were collapsed and filtered. T cell fraction was estimated by normalizing TCRbeta template counts to usable DNA, with usable DNA measured through amplification of reference genes found in all nucleated cells. Repertoire TCRs were annotated as SARS-CoV-2-specific by exact matching of V gene, CDR3 amino acid sequence and J gene to a known reactive TCR set. MIRA supplied the reference SARS-CoV-2 TCR set, which was filtered for enrichment in COVID-19-positive ImmuneCODE repertoires so that public or cross-reactive TCRs were removed. Using the MIRA antigens, annotated TCRs were further analysed by specific ORF or by position within an ORF. Breadth was defined as the number of annotated unique rearrangements divided by the total number of unique productive rearrangements, and depth was defined as the summed frequency of the annotated unique rearrangements. Two-sided Wilcoxon rank-sum tests were used to compare TCR breadth between groups. The immuneACCESS repertoire file appears here via TCRdb, limited to in-frame rearrangements. These files lack a portion of the clones; in checked studies, under half of the deficit traces to unresolved V genes, and the cause of the others is not known. V, J and clone size reflect that table, while D and trimming were determined from the DNA. In all, the sample holds around 320,000 clones, and about 86% of those were seen once. Together, the top ten hold roughly 2.1% of the sample.

The sample here was peripheral blood, taken in a trial of Ad26.COV2.S vaccine versus placebo. The chain joins TRBV19 to TRBJ1-3; TRBD1 is perhaps the D gene, given 6 matching bases. The receptor's source is a person aged 18 to 59 who received the Ad26.COV2.S COVID-19 vaccine or a placebo. The sequenced DNA: TGTGCCAGTAGTGCAGACAGGCACTCTGGAAACACCATATATTTT. It codes for CASSADRHSGNTIYF.